This TCR beta chain was captured by sequencing in a study of blood T cell repertoires in COVID-19. In the study overall: The United States, Italy and Spain provided the acute and convalescent COVID-19 samples.

As handled by the study authors: Nucleated cell counts were estimated from reference gene primer amplification. Sequenced by immunoSEQ multiplex PCR; TCRdb stores in-frame clones only, minus some. V and J calls and clone size follow that table, whereas D and trimming were derived from the DNA. The table lists about 70,000 clones, around four fifths of them singletons. The sample taken for sequencing was peripheral blood. The origin of this receptor is a human donor in a cohort sampled during active COVID-19.

CDR3 bases: TGTGCCAGCAGCCTGAGACAGGATCAGCCCCAGCATTTT. Encoded protein: CASSLRQDQPQHF. The gene calls are TRBV3-1 (or the pseudogene TRBV3-2) and TRBJ1-5, with D perhaps TRBD1 (6 bases). Trimming removed 4 bases at V and 5 bases at J, with 9 bases between. The CDR3 is 13 residues long. In germline, CDR1 is LGHDT, CDR2 YNNKEL (reference sequence).